This TCR beta chain came from a study of T-cell reconstitution after alpha-beta-depleted transplantation in children. Unique molecular identifiers were used in preparing the TCRbeta library. MiXCR, applied by TCRdb to the PCR reads, yields one record per CDR3 protein. The sample gives hundreds of thousands of distinct CDR3 sequences, over 15% of which show up once; 35% to 50% is in the top ten. This CDR3 has 12 residues. Germline loops: CDR1 SGHRS, CDR2 YFSETQ. V dropped 3 bases and J dropped 4 bases, with 6 bases sitting between them. Study conclusions and caveats: Several hundred expanded graft clones reportedly supplied alpha-beta T cells about two months after transplant. Day-60 TCRbeta diversity that was high in some patients was derived from surviving recipient T cells and thymic progenitors. Newly produced T cells mostly provided counts and TCRbeta diversity after one year, as hyperexpanded clones declined.

This clonotype was counted only a few times. The antigen is not known. This sequence was found in a male patient between 2 and 9 years old who had a stem cell transplant for acute lymphoblastic leukemia, so the T cells may come from the graft donor. The J gene is TRBJ2-3, the V gene TRBV5-1; no definite D call. The sequences come from PBMCs, mostly from graft donor cells, collected 360 days after TCRalphabeta/CD19-depleted stem cell transplant. As DNA, the CDR3 is TGCGCCAGCAGCTACCCGTCAGATACGCAGTATTTT. Protein product: CASSYPSDTQYF.